Each of the 29 T cell receptor beta chains below was sequenced from the same sample in a study of spatial heterogeneity in lung cancer. Time point noted: sample taken at primary tumor resection. The authors sequenced whole RNA from tumor, nontumor lung or frozen PBMC without sorting. TCRdb itself ran the 5' RACE reads through MiXCR, one entry per CDR3 protein. Of approximately 11,000 distinct CDR3 sequences detected, about 15% appear once; the ten largest clones hold less than 65%. This specimen consisted of PBMCs, obtained at surgery. The receptors were gathered from a male donor with early-stage non-small cell lung cancer.

By share of the sample, this clonotype is medium-sized. J is TRBJ2-1 and V is TRBV24-1; TRBD2 aligns across 10 bases. J was trimmed by 8 bases and V by 3 bases; bases with no gene match: 12. CDR1 is KGHDR and CDR2 is SFDVKD in the germline V gene. CDR3 length: 17 amino acids. This chain's CDR3 is CATSDGPSGSTADEQFF. In DNA form, the CDR3 reads TGTGCCACCAGTGATGGTCCTAGCGGGAGTACCGCAGATGAGCAGTTCTTC.

The gene calls are TRBV7-2 and TRBJ1-4; D unclear. Looked up from germline, CDR1 is SGHTA and CDR2 is FQGNSA. V shed 5 bases and J shed 3 bases, with 13 bases lying between them. The CDR3 runs 15 residues. The CDR3 coding sequence is TGTGCCAGCAGCCCCCGGGCTACACCTAATGAAAAACTGTTTTTT. Encoded protein: CASSPRATPNEKLFF.

This clonotype occurred many times. The chain links TRBV24-1 to TRBJ2-1; TRBD2 might be the D (5 bases). Germline V CDR1 and CDR2: KGHDR, SFDVKD. V lost 1 base, J lost 5 bases, and 11 bases lay in between. The CDR3 contains 15 residues. DNA of the CDR3: TGTGCCACCAGTGATTTTCCCGGGAAAGACAATGAGCAGTTCTTC. Translated: CATSDFPGKDNEQFF.

This clonotype was seen ten or more times. The V call is TRBV20-1, the J call TRBJ2-1; the D gene is possibly TRBD2 (5 bases). Trimming took 6 bases from V and 4 from J, leaving 10 bases between them. The CDR3 is 12 amino acids. The germline V gene encodes CDR1 DFQATT and CDR2 SNEGSKA (reference sequence). Here the CDR3 DNA reads TGCAGTGCCCAGAGGGAGTACAATGAGCAGTTCTTC. Residues: CSAQREYNEQFF.

The chain recombines TRBV6-1 with TRBJ1-1; D not resolved. The CDR3 has 13 residues. V was trimmed by 6 bases and J by 6 bases, leaving 14 bases between them. Germline CDR1 is MNHNS and CDR2 is SASEGT. This CDR3 reads CASRRGSGAEAFF. The CDR3, as DNA: TGTGCCAGCAGACGAGGAAGTGGTGCTGAAGCTTTCTTT.

This clonotype is medium-sized within its sample. V gene TRBV6-5 combines with J gene TRBJ2-1; the D is unclear. This CDR3 is built from 15 residues. V lost 7 bases and J lost 4, with 17 bases in between. CDR1 is MNHEY and CDR2 is SVGAGI in the germline V gene. CDR3 sequence: CASTKAPGSYNEQFF. As DNA, the CDR3 is TGTGCCAGCACCAAAGCCCCTGGCAGTTACAATGAGCAGTTCTTC.

This clonotype was found many times. The chain carries TRBV29-1 and TRBJ2-1; 14 bases fit TRBD2. V lost 3 bases and J lost 0; bases outside the gene matches: 4. Germline V lookup: CDR1 SQVTM, CDR2 ANQGSEA. This CDR3 is 17 amino acids long. This CDR3 reads CSVEGTSGSSSYNEQFF. The CDR3 bases are TGCAGCGTTGAGGGGACTAGCGGGAGCAGCTCCTACAATGAGCAGTTCTTC.

This clonotype has just a few counts. No conserved phenylalanine or tryptophan ends this CDR3, so it is likely a read error. The DNA is left out, because the CDR3 cannot be placed on it with certainty; the CDR3 is given as TCRdb lists it. V gene TRBV6-5 combines with J gene TRBJ2-7; no DNA check was done on the table's D call, TRBD1. Germline V gene sequence: CDR1 MNHEY, CDR2 SVGAGI. The CDR3 is 11 residues long, counting both termini. The CDR3 loop is CASSNGGDVAL.

This clonotype was recorded once. The chain combines TRBV28 with TRBJ2-1; 12 bases fit TRBD2. V lost 4 bases, J lost 1 base, and 8 bases stayed unmatched. CDR1 is MDHEN and CDR2 is SYDVKM in the germline V gene. The CDR3 is made up of 18 amino acids. Written as DNA, the CDR3 is TGTGCCAGCAGTTCCCTGACTAGCGGGAGTAGTTCCTACAATGAGCAGTTCTTC. Translated, it gives CASSSLTSGSSSYNEQFF. The full variable domain, its missing parts supplied by reference TRBV28 and TRBJ2-1, is DVKVTQSSRYLVKRTGEKVFLECVQDMDHENMFWYRQDPGLGLRLIYFSYDVKMKEKGDIPEGYSVSREKKERFSLILESASTNQTSMYLCASSSLTSGSSSYNEQFFGPGTRLTVL.

This clonotype was seen more than once but under ten times. The rearrangement uses TRBV9 and TRBJ1-6; D is unclear. Germline values: CDR1 SGDLS, CDR2 YYNGEE. The CDR3 is 17 amino acids. Trimming took 5 bases from V and 0 from J, leaving 15 bases between them. Here the CDR3 DNA reads TGTGCCAGCAGTCTTACTAACGGATACTCCTATAATTCACCCCTCCACTTT. It codes for CASSLTNGYSYNSPLHF.

In this sample, this clonotype turned up many times. J is TRBJ2-3 and V is TRBV24-1; D possibly corresponds to TRBD2 (6 bases). The V end was cut by 2 bases, the J end by 3 bases, with 14 bases between. The CDR3 extends over 16 amino acids. Germline lookup yields CDR1 KGHDR and CDR2 SFDVKD. As DNA, the CDR3 is TGTGCCACCAGTGATTCTCCAGCGGGCTTAACAGATACGCAGTATTTT. It encodes CATSDSPAGLTDTQYF.

Ten or more counts support this clonotype. This rearrangement joins TRBV6-5 to TRBJ1-2; D uncertain. Germline loops: CDR1 MNHEY, CDR2 SVGAGI. CDR3 length equals 14 residues. With 4 bases removed from V and 2 bases from J, the gap between germline ends came to 11 bases. This CDR3 is CASSLGRANYGYTF. For the CDR3, the DNA is TGTGCCAGCAGTTTAGGACGGGCGAACTATGGCTACACCTTC.

This clonotype was seen at least ten times. The CDR3 spells CASSEAGGTEAFF. The CDR3 DNA follows: TGTGCCAGCAGTGAAGCGGGAGGCACTGAAGCTTTCTTT. The chain links TRBV6-1 to TRBJ1-1; no definite D call. Germline V gives CDR1 MNHNS, CDR2 SASEGT. V was trimmed by 0 bases and J by 4 bases, leaving 6 bases between them. CDR3 length equals 13 residues.

This clonotype was observed a handful of times. The J gene is TRBJ1-1, the V gene TRBV12-3 or TRBV12-4; maybe TRBD1 (6 bases). V lost 3 bases, J lost 4 bases, and 15 bases lay in between. The CDR3 length is 15 residues. In nucleotides, the CDR3 is TGTGCCAGCAGTTTGGGGGCGGGCTTGAGCACTGAAGCTTTCTTT. It encodes CASSLGAGLSTEAFF.

This clonotype has only a few counts. In nucleotides, the CDR3 is TGTGCCAGCAGCCAAGATTGGGGGAACGAGCAGTACTTC. It encodes CASSQDWGNEQYF. The chain couples TRBV14 to TRBJ2-7; D assignment may be TRBD1 or TRBD2 (5 bases each). The V end was cut by 0 bases, the J end by 5 bases, with 8 bases between. The CDR3 is made up of 13 amino acids. Germline assignment: CDR1 SGHDN and CDR2 FVKESK.

The chain employs TRBV5-1 and TRBJ1-5; TRBD1 might be the D (5 bases). CDR1 is SGHRS, CDR2 YFSETQ, per germline. The V end was cut by 0 bases, the J end by 7 bases, with 8 bases between. CDR3 size: 13 residues. CDR3 nucleotides: TGCGCCAGCAGCTTGGCCTGGGGCCAGCCCCAGCATTTT. This codes for CASSLAWGQPQHF.

The chain joins TRBV9 to TRBJ2-2, with D possibly being TRBD2 (6 bases). CDR3 length equals 16 residues. Germline V gene lookup returns CDR1 SGDLS and CDR2 YYNGEE. With 0 bases removed from V and 3 bases from J, the gap between germline ends came to 12 bases. CDR3 sequence reads: CASSVGGGTYTGELFF. The CDR3 region has the DNA TGTGCCAGCAGCGTAGGTGGCGGGACCTACACCGGGGAGCTGTTTTTT.

The chain joins TRBV28 to TRBJ2-5, with 8 positions matching TRBD1. The germline gives CDR1 MDHEN, CDR2 SYDVKM. After removal of 5 bases from V and 5 bases from J, the junction contained 10 bases not matched to a gene. This CDR3 spans 15 amino acids. The CDR3, as DNA: TGTGCCAGCAGTCTGCTGGCAGGGGGCTTGGAGACCCAGTACTTC. Its translation: CASSLLAGGLETQYF.

This clonotype was observed a few times. The chain carries TRBV28 and TRBJ2-7; 7 bases align to TRBD2. The length of the CDR3 is 15 residues. V lost 3 bases, J lost 1 base, and 6 bases stayed unmatched. The germline gives CDR1 MDHEN, CDR2 SYDVKM. CDR3 sequence reads: CASSLRESLSYEQYF. As DNA, the CDR3 is TGTGCCAGCAGTTTGCGGGAGTCCTTATCCTACGAGCAGTACTTC. Filled out from reference TRBV28 and TRBJ2-7, the complete variable domain reads DVKVTQSSRYLVKRTGEKVFLECVQDMDHENMFWYRQDPGLGLRLIYFSYDVKMKEKGDIPEGYSVSREKKERFSLILESASTNQTSMYLCASSLRESLSYEQYFGPGTRLTVT.

This clonotype was counted between two and nine times. This chain joins TRBV6-1 and TRBJ2-3; D is tentatively TRBD1 or TRBD2 (5 bases each). CDR1 and CDR2 from the germline V gene are MNHNS and SASEGT. This CDR3 is 16 amino acids long. Trimming stripped 0 bases from V and 0 bases from J, with 10 bases between. The CDR3 is CASSEAGTYSTDTQYF. CDR3 coding DNA: TGTGCCAGCAGTGAAGCCGGGACGTATAGCACAGATACGCAGTATTTT.

In its sample, this clonotype was seen many times. V gene TRBV7-2 combines with J gene TRBJ1-5; 9 bases agree with TRBD1. The V segment lost 5 bases and the J segment 4 bases; nucleotides outside the gene matches: 6. CDR3 size: 15 residues. The germline CDR1 and CDR2 sequences are SGHTA and FQGNSA. CDR3 nucleotide sequence: TGTGCCAGCAGCACAGGGGGCACAGGGAATCAGCCCCAGCATTTT. This codes for CASSTGGTGNQPQHF.

The chain carries TRBV18 and TRBJ1-2, with 9 positions matching TRBD1. Germline V gene sequence: CDR1 KGHSH, CDR2 LQKENI. The CDR3 extends over 15 amino acids. Germline trimming cut 5 bases from V and 0 bases from J; bases unmatched to any gene: 4. As DNA, the CDR3 is TGTGCCAGCTCAAGACAGGGGGAAGCTAACTATGGCTACACCTTC. It specifies CASSRQGEANYGYTF.

This clonotype qualifies as medium-sized. V gene TRBV18 combines with J gene TRBJ2-7, with D hard to call. The CDR3 totals 13 residues. CDR1 and CDR2 from the germline V gene are KGHSH and LQKENI. Trimming left V 3 bases short and J 2 bases short, with 8 bases between. CDR3: CASSPASAYEQYF. CDR3 nucleotides: TGTGCCAGCTCACCGGCTTCGGCCTACGAGCAGTACTTC.

This clonotype showed up just once. The chain recombines TRBV19 with TRBJ2-5; 7 positions agree with TRBD2. CDR3 size: 13 residues. Germline V gives CDR1 LNHDA, CDR2 SQIVND (reference sequence). J was trimmed by 4 bases and V by 6 bases; bases with no gene match: 5. This CDR3 is CASSAWEGETQYF. The CDR3 nucleotides read TGTGCCAGTAGCGCCTGGGAGGGAGAGACCCAGTACTTC.

This sequence joins TRBV11-2 and TRBJ2-7, with a weak D call TRBD1 (6 bases). V lost 5 bases and J lost 4, with 15 bases in between. Germline V gene data show CDR1 as SGHAT and CDR2 as FQNNGV. This CDR3 region has 14 residues. The CDR3 nucleotides are TGTGCCAGCAGCCTGGACAGCTACACTTACGAGCAGTACTTC. This codes for CASSLDSYTYEQYF.

The chain links TRBV5-1 to TRBJ2-3; possible D gene TRBD1, 5 bases. Trimming took off 2 bases at V and 5 bases at J, with 12 bases between the two ends. Germline V lookup: CDR1 SGHRS, CDR2 YFSETQ. This CDR3 is built from 14 residues. The CDR3 here is CASSFYIQGDTQYF. For the CDR3, the DNA is TGCGCCAGCAGCTTCTACATCCAGGGAGATACGCAGTATTTT.

This clonotype is labeled as medium-sized. V and J are TRBV21-1 and TRBJ2-7; TRBD2, the table's D call, was not compared with the DNA. TRBV21-1 is assigned pseudogene status. The CDR3 is made up of 14 amino acids. CDR3 amino acids: CASSGGLAAYEQYF. Here the CDR3 DNA reads TGTGCCAGCAGCGGGGGACTAGCGGCCTACGAGCAGTACTTC.

V gene TRBV5-8 combines with J gene TRBJ2-5, with a possible D match to TRBD1 (6 bases). V dropped 6 bases and J dropped 5 bases, with 14 bases sitting between them. The CDR3 runs to 13 residues. In germline, CDR1 is SGHTS, CDR2 YDEGEE. CDR3 amino acids: CASNLQGRETQYF. DNA of the CDR3: TGTGCCAGCAACCTACAGGGTAGGGAGACCCAGTACTTC.

This clonotype has ten or more counts. The rearrangement uses TRBV20-1 and TRBJ2-3, with TRBD2 as a possible D gene (6 bases). Trimming removed 5 bases at V and 2 bases at J, with 17 bases between. Germline assignment: CDR1 DFQATT and CDR2 SNEGSKA (reference sequence). This CDR3 contains 15 residues. The CDR3 is CSAPPGRRDTDTQYF. CDR3 nucleotide sequence: TGCAGTGCTCCCCCAGGGAGGAGGGACACAGATACGCAGTATTTT.